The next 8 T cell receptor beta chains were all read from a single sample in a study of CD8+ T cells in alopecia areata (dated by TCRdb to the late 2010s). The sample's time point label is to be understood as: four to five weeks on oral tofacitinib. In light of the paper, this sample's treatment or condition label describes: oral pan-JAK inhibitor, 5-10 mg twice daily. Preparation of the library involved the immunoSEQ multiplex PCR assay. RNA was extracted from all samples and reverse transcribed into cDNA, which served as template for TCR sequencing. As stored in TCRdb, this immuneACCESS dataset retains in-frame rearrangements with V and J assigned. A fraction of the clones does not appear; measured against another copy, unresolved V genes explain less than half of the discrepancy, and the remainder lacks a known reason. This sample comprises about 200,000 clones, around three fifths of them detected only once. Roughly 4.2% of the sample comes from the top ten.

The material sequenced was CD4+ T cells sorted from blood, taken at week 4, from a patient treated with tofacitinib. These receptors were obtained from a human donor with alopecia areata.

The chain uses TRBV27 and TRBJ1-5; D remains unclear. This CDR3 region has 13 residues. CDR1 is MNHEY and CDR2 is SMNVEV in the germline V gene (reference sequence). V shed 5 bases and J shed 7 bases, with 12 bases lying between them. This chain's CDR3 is CASSPSRGQPQHF. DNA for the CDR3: TGTGCCAGCAGTCCGTCGCGTGGGCAGCCCCAGCATTTT.

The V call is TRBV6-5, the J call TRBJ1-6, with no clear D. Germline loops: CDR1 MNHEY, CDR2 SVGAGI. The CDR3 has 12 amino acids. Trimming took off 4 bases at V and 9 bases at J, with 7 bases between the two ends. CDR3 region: CASSSTFSPLHF. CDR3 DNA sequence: TGTGCCAGCAGTTCCACCTTTTCACCCCTCCACTTT.

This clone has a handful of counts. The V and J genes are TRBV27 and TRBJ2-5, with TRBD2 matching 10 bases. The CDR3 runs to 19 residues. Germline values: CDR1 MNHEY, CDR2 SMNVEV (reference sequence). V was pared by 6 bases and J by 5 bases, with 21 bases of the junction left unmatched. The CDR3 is CASRPTPQRGGLRGETQYF. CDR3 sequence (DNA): TGTGCCAGCAGGCCTACCCCCCAGCGGGGGGGTCTTCGGGGGGAGACCCAGTACTTC.

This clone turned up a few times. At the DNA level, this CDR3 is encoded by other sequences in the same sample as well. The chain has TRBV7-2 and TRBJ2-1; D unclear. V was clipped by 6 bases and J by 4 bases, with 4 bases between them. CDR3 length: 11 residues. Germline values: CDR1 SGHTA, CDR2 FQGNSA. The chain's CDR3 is CASSRYNEQFF. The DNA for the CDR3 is TGTGCCAGCAGTCGATACAATGAGCAGTTCTTC. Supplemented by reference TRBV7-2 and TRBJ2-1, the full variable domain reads GAGVSQSPSNKVTEKGKDVELRCDPISGHTALYWYRQSLGQGLEFLIYFQGNSAPDKSGLPSDRFSAERTGGSVSTLTIQRTQQEDSAVYLCASSRYNEQFFGPGTRLTVL.

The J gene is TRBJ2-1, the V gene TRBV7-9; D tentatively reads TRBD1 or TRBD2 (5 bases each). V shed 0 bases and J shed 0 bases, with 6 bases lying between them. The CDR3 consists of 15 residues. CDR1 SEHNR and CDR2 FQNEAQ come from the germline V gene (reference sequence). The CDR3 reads CASSLAGTSYNEQFF. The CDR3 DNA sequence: TGTGCCAGCAGCTTAGCCGGGACCTCCTACAATGAGCAGTTCTTC.

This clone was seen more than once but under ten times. For the CDR3, the DNA is TGCGCCAGCAGCCCTTCCGGGACAGGGAACGAGCAGTACTTC. It yields the protein CASSPSGTGNEQYF. The chain combines TRBV5-1 with TRBJ2-7; 9 bases match TRBD1. The CDR3 loop spans 14 amino acids. The germline gives CDR1 SGHRS, CDR2 YFSETQ. Trimming took 4 bases from V and 5 from J; bases not matched to a gene: 7.

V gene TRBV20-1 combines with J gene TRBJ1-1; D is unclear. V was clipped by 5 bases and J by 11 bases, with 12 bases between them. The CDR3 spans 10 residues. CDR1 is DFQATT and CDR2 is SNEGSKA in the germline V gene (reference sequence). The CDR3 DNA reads TGCAGTGCTGATCCCACGGGCGCTTTCTTT. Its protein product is CSADPTGAFF.

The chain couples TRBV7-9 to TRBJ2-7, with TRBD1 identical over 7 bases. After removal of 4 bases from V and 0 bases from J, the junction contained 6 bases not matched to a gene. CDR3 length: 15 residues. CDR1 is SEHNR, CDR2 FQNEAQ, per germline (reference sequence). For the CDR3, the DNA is TGTGCCAGCAGCTCATCCGGGACAGTCTCCTACGAGCAGTACTTC. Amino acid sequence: CASSSSGTVSYEQYF.